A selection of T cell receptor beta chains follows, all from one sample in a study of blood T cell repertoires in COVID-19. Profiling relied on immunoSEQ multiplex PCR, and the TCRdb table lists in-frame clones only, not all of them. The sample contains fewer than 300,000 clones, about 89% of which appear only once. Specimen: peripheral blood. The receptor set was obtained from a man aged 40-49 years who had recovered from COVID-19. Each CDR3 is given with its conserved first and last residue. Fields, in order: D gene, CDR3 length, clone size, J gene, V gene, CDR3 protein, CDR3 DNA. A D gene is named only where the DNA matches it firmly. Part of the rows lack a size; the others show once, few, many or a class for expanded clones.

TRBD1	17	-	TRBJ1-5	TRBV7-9	CASSFSGTGGSNQPQHF	TGTGCCAGCAGCTTCTCCGGGACAGGGGGTAGCAATCAGCCCCAGCATTTT
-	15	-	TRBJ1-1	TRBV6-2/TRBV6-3	CASSYPVVRNTEAFF	TGTGCCAGCAGTTACCCTGTAGTCCGAAACACTGAAGCTTTCTTT
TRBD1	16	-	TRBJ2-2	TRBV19	CATLDVDRGLSGELFF	TGTGCCACCCTTGACGTGGACAGGGGGCTTAGCGGGGAGCTGTTTTTT
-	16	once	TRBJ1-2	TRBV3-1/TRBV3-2	CASSLTRPGTLYGYTF	TGTGCCAGCAGCCTAACCCGGCCCGGGACTCTCTATGGCTACACCTTC
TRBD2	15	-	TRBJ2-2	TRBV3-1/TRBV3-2	CASSHSGRAAGELFF	TGTGCCAGCAGCCACAGCGGGAGGGCGGCCGGGGAGCTGTTTTTT
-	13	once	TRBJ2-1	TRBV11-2	CASRSGGRNEQFF	TGTGCCAGCAGGTCAGGGGGGAGGAATGAGCAGTTCTTC
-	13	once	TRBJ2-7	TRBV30	CAWALLNGYEQYF	TGTGCCTGGGCCCTTCTGAACGGGTACGAGCAGTACTTC
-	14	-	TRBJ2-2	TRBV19	CASSTGPNTGELFF	TGTGCCAGTAGTACTGGGCCTAACACCGGGGAGCTGTTTTTT
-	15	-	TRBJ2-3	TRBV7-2	CASSLRGGAGDTQYF	TGTGCCAGCAGCCTGCGCGGCGGGGCTGGAGATACGCAGTATTTT
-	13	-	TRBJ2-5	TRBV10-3	CAISEVQGKGLNF	TGTGCCATCAGTGAAGTCCAGGGAAAGGGGTTGAACTTC
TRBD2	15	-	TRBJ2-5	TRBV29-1	CSVRALAGAGETQYF	TGCAGCGTTCGAGCACTAGCGGGAGCGGGTGAGACCCAGTACTTC
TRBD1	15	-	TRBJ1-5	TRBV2	CASSERTGRNQPQHF	TGTGCCAGCAGTGAAAGGACAGGGAGGAATCAGCCCCAGCATTTT
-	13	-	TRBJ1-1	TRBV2	CASTPAGNTEAFF	TGTGCCAGCACACCCGCAGGGAACACTGAAGCTTTCTTT
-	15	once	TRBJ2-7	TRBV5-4	CASSLDAGTSHEQYF	TGTGCCAGCAGCTTGGACGCGGGAACCTCCCACGAGCAGTACTTC
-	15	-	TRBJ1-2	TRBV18	CASSPVEGTNYGYTF	TGTGCCAGCTCACCAGTGGAGGGGACTAACTATGGCTACACCTTC
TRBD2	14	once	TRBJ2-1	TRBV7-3	CASSSAGDWNEQFF	TGTGCCAGCAGCTCCGCGGGAGACTGGAATGAGCAGTTCTTC
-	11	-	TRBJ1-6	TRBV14	CASSQGLALHF	TGTGCCAGCAGCCAAGGTCTCGCGCTCCACTTT
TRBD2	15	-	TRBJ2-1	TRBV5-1	CASSQSGTTNNEQFF	TGCGCCAGCAGCCAATCCGGGACTACCAACAATGAGCAGTTCTTC
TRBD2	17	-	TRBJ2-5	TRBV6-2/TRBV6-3	CASSYNPGGPDEKTQYF	TGTGCCAGCAGTTACAATCCGGGAGGACCTGACGAAAAGACCCAGTACTTC
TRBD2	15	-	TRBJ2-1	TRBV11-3	CASSLGGTTDNEQFF	TGTGCCAGCAGCTTAGGCGGGACTACCGACAATGAGCAGTTCTTC
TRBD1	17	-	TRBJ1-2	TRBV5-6	CASSWSSGTGRNIGYTF	TGTGCCAGCAGCTGGTCGTCCGGGACAGGGCGGAATATAGGCTACACCTTC
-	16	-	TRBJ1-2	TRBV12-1	CASSSGQGEMAYGYTF	TGTGCCAGCAGCTCCGGACAGGGTGAAATGGCATATGGCTACACCTTC
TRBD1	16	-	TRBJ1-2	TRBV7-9	CASSLVHGQGAYGYTF	TGTGCCAGCAGCTTAGTCCACGGACAGGGGGCCTATGGCTACACCTTC
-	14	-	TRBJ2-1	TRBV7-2	CASSLRPALDEQFF	TGTGCCAGCAGCCTGAGGCCTGCCCTCGATGAGCAGTTCTTC
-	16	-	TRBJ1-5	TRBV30	CAWGRGNLVGNQPQHF	TGTGCCTGGGGACGAGGGAACCTAGTCGGCAATCAGCCCCAGCATTTT
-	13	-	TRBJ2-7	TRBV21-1	CASSKVQAGEQYF	TGTGCCAGCAGCAAAGTCCAGGCGGGAGAGCAGTACTTC
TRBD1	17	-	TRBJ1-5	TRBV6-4	CASGEGQGAQSNQPQHF	TGTGCCAGCGGAGAGGGCCAGGGGGCGCAGAGCAATCAGCCCCAGCATTTT
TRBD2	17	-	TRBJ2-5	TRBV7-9	CASSPGTSGTQQETQYF	TGTGCCAGCAGCCCTGGGACTAGCGGCACACAACAAGAGACCCAGTACTTC
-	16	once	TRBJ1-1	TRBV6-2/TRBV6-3	CASSYSLPAMNTEAFF	TGTGCCAGCAGTTACTCGTTACCAGCGATGAACACTGAAGCTTTCTTT